This paragraph reports one TCR beta chain. The antigen remains undetermined. Using immunoSEQ multiplex PCR, the repertoire was profiled, and TCRdb retains in-frame clones only, with some absent. The sample has approximately 2.1 million clones; about 92% are singletons. This record comes from a study of shared clonotypes between healthy human individuals. Germline lookup yields CDR1 SGHTA and CDR2 FQGNSA. V was clipped by 5 bases and J by 5 bases, with 15 bases between them. This CDR3 comprises 14 residues. Study observations and caveats: The authors expected sequencing depth to affect clonotype sharing among donors.

The TCR originated in a young man in good health. Some clones in this sample may be carry-over from other donors' samples. The V call is TRBV7-2, the J call TRBJ2-5; the D is unclear. Sequenced: naive CD4+ T cells from PBMCs. The subset denotes: CD45RA+ positively selected. CDR3 in amino acids: CASSQPAQTETQYF. CDR3 DNA sequence: TGTGCCAGCAGCCAACCCGCCCAGACGGAGACCCAGTACTTC.